These 13 T cell receptor beta chains share one sample of origin, sequenced in a study of shared clonotypes between healthy human individuals. The protocol was immunoSEQ multiplex PCR, while the TCRdb copy is restricted to in-frame clones and leaves out a portion. This sample has around 2.1 million clones; roughly 91% occur once, and the top ten carry 1.5% to 2%. Naive CD8 cells lacked CD45RO and underwent positive selection for CCR7, leaving out terminally differentiated effector memory CD45RA+ cells. Sequenced input: naive CD8+ T cells from PBMCs. The receptors were gathered from a man aged 18 to 29 in good health. Some clones in this sample may be carry-over from other donors' samples.

V is TRBV4-1 and J is TRBJ2-1, with D tentatively TRBD1 (6 bases). This CDR3 spans 16 amino acids. Trimming pared 3 bases from V and 2 bases from J, leaving 14 bases between. Germline loops: CDR1 MGHRA, CDR2 YSYEKL. DNA of the CDR3: TGCGCCAGCAGCCAGACACAGGGCCAAACCTACAATGAGCAGTTCTTC. Translated, it gives CASSQTQGQTYNEQFF.

This clone was picked up one time. V gene TRBV5-4 combines with J gene TRBJ2-3; TRBD1 is a possible D gene (5 bases). The CDR3 is 13 amino acids. From germline, CDR1 is SGHNT and CDR2 YYREEE (reference sequence). V was pared by 4 bases and J by 2 bases, with 8 bases between. CDR3 nucleotide sequence: TGTGCCAGCAGCCCAGGGTTCACAGATACGCAGTATTTT. It specifies CASSPGFTDTQYF. Based on the CDR3 plus reference TRBV5-4 and TRBJ2-3, the full variable domain is ETGVTQSPTHLIKTRGQQVTLRCSSQSGHNTVSWYQQALGQGPQFIFQYYREEENGRGNFPPRFSGLQFPNYSSELNVNALELDDSALYLCASSPGFTDTQYFGPGTRLTVL.

The chain has TRBV28 and TRBJ2-1; D might be TRBD2 (6 bases). V gave up 3 bases and J gave up 2 bases, with 8 bases separating them. Germline CDR1 and CDR2: MDHEN and SYDVKM. The CDR3 consists of 14 residues. CDR3 bases: TGTGCCAGCAGTTTCGCGGGAACCTACAATGAGCAGTTCTTC. Encoded protein: CASSFAGTYNEQFF.

The genes are TRBV9 and TRBJ2-1; TRBD1 agrees at 7 bases. V was clipped by 0 bases and J by 4 bases; unmatched bases: 7. Germline CDR1 and CDR2: SGDLS and YYNGEE. This CDR3 is built from 16 residues. The CDR3: CASSVGNGDRYNEQFF. CDR3 DNA sequence: TGTGCCAGCAGCGTAGGTAATGGGGACAGATACAATGAGCAGTTCTTC.

The chain links TRBV14 to TRBJ1-2; D uncertain. CDR1 and CDR2 from the germline V gene are SGHDN and FVKESK. V was pared by 0 bases and J by 3 bases, with 11 bases between. CDR3 size: 15 residues. The CDR3: CASSQDRSLYYGYTF. Written as DNA, the CDR3 is TGTGCCAGCAGCCAAGATAGGAGCCTATACTATGGCTACACCTTC.

The gene calls are TRBV14 and TRBJ1-2; 8 bases align to TRBD1. V shed 0 bases and J 7 bases; nucleotides not matched to a gene: 7. The CDR3 contains 15 residues. CDR1 is SGHDN and CDR2 is FVKESK in the germline V gene. The CDR3 region is CASSQDFTGGSGYTF. The CDR3 DNA follows: TGTGCCAGCAGCCAAGATTTCACAGGGGGATCTGGCTACACCTTC.

The chain recombines TRBV2 with TRBJ2-7, with TRBD2 matching over 8 bases. Germline V gene sequence: CDR1 SNHLY, CDR2 FYNNEI. Trimming cost V 8 bases and J 6 bases; bases outside gene matches: 6. The CDR3 contains 12 residues. CDR3 loop: CASFSGSFEQYF. Written as DNA, the CDR3 is TGTGCCAGCTTCAGCGGGAGTTTCGAGCAGTACTTC. Filled out from reference TRBV2 and TRBJ2-7, the complete variable domain reads EPEVTQTPSHQVTQMGQEVILRCVPISNHLYFYWYRQILGQKVEFLVSFYNNEISEKSEIFDDQFSVERPDGSNFTLKIRSTKLEDSAMYFCASFSGSFEQYFGPGTRLTVT.

The chain recombines TRBV6-6 with TRBJ2-2; perhaps TRBD2 as D (7 bases). The V end was cut by 3 bases, the J end by 5 bases, with 13 bases between. This CDR3 contains 15 residues. CDR1 MNHNY and CDR2 SVGAGI come from the germline V gene (reference sequence). The CDR3 loop is CASSYGGARTGELFF. The DNA for the CDR3 is TGTGCCAGCAGTTATGGGGGGGCACGGACCGGGGAGCTGTTTTTT.

The V call is TRBV10-1, the J call TRBJ2-2; TRBD2 matches at 11 bases. The CDR3 sequence is 16 residues long. V dropped 2 bases and J dropped 7; count of bases not matched to a gene: 6. CDR1 and CDR2 (germline): WNHNN, SYGVQD (reference sequence). CDR3 in DNA: TGCGCCAGCAGTGAGGGTACTAGCGGGAGTGTCGGGGAGCTGTTTTTT. Amino acid sequence: CASSEGTSGSVGELFF.

Note on this clone: Germline and junction disagree at one end, which may indicate a read error. The same CDR3 arises from other DNA sequences in this sample as well. The chain recombines TRBV29-1 with TRBJ1-2; D is undetermined. The CDR3 consists of 13 residues. Germline CDR1 reads SQVTM; CDR2 reads ANQGSEA. CDR3: CSVEVLGGYGYTF. DNA of the CDR3: TGCAGCGTCGAAGTTTTGGGCGGCTATGGCTACACCTTC.

The genes are TRBV13 and TRBJ2-7, with 10 bases identical to TRBD2. J lost 1 base, V lost 5 bases, and 5 bases had no gene match. From germline, CDR1 is PRHDT and CDR2 FYEKMQ (reference sequence). This CDR3 region has 15 residues. The CDR3 DNA reads as TGTGCCAGCAGCCCTCCTAGCGGGAGTTCCTACGAGCAGTACTTC. The encoded protein is CASSPPSGSSYEQYF.

This clone came up a few times. V usage is TRBV28 and J usage is TRBJ1-1, with D tentatively TRBD1 (5 bases). The CDR3 is made up of 13 amino acids. V lost 2 bases, J lost 5 bases, and 9 bases lay in between. Germline V gene lookup returns CDR1 MDHEN and CDR2 SYDVKM. This CDR3 reads CASSLGATTEAFF. The CDR3 DNA follows: TGTGCCAGCAGTTTAGGGGCAACGACTGAAGCTTTCTTT.

This clone is a singleton in its sample. The chain carries TRBV18 and TRBJ2-3; D remains ambiguous. The V gene's germline CDR1 is KGHSH and CDR2 LQKENI. V was trimmed by 3 bases and J by 0 bases, leaving 16 bases between them. The CDR3 consists of 17 residues. Written as DNA, the CDR3 is TGTGCCAGCTCACCCCGCGGTGGAGTGACTAGCACAGATACGCAGTATTTT. Translated, it gives CASSPRGGVTSTDTQYF.